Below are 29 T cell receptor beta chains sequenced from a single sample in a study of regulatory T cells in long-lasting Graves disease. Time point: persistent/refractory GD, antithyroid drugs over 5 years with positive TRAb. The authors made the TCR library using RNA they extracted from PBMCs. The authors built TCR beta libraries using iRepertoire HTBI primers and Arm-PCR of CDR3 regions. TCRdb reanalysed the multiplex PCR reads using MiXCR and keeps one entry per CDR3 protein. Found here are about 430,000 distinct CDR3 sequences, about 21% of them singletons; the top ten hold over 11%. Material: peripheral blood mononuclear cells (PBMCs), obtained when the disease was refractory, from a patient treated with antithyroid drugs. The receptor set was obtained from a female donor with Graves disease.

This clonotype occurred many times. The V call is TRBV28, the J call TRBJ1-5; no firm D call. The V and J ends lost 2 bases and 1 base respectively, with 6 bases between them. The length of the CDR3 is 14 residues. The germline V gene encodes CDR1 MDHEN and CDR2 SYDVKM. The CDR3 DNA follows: TGTGCCAGCAGTTTACGTATAAGCAATCAGCCCCAGCATTTT. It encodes CASSLRISNQPQHF.

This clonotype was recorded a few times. CDR3 amino acids: CASSPRPGYQETQYF. DNA for the CDR3: TGTGCCAGCAGCCCTCGGCCCGGGTACCAAGAGACCCAGTACTTC. The chain links TRBV7-9 to TRBJ2-5; D gene unclear. CDR1 and CDR2 from the germline V gene are SEHNR and FQNEAQ (reference sequence). This CDR3 is 15 amino acids long. Trimming removed 5 bases at V and 0 bases at J, with 13 bases between.

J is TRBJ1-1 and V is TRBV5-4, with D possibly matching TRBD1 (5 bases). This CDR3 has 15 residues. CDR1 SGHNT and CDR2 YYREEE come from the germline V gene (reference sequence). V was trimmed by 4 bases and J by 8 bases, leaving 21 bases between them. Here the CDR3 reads CASSLNPDTGSEAFF. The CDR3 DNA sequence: TGTGCCAGCAGCCTAAACCCGGACACGGGGTCCGAAGCTTTCTTT.

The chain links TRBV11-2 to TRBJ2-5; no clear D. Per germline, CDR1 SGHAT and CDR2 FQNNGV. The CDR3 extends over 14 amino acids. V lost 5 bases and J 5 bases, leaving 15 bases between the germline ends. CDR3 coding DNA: TGTGCCAGCAGCAGGACCGGGTGGGTTGAGACCCAGTACTTC. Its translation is CASSRTGWVETQYF.

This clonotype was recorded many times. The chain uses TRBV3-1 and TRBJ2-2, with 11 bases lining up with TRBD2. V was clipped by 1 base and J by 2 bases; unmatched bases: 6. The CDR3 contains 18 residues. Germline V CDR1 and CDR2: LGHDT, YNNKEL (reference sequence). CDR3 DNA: TGTGCCAGCAGCCAAGTGTTAGCGGGAGGGCCCAACACCGGGGAGCTGTTTTTT. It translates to CASSQVLAGGPNTGELFF.

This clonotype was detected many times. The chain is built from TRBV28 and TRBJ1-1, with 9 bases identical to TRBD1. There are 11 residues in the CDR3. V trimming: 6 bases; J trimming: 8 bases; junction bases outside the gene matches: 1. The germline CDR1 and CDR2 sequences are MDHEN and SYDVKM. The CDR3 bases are TGTGCCAGCAGGGGACAGGGCGAAGCTTTCTTT. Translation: CASRGQGEAFF.

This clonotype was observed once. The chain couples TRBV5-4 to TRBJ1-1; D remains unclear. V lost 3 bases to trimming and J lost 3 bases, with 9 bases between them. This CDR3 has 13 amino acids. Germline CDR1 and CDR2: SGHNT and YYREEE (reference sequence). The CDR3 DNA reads TGTGCCAGCAGCTCACATGCCCACACTGAAGCTTTCTTT. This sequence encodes CASSSHAHTEAFF.

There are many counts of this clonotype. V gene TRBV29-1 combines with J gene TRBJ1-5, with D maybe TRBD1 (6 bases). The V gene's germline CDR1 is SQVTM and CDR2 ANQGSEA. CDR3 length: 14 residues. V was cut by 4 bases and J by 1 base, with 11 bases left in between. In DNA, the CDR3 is TGCAGCGTTGGGGAAACAGGGAGCAATCAGCCCCAGCATTTT. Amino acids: CSVGETGSNQPQHF.

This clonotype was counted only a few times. CDR3 sequence reads: CASSQDSGAGQPQHF. Here the CDR3 DNA reads TGTGCCAGCAGCCAAGATTCAGGGGCGGGTCAGCCCCAGCATTTT. The rearrangement joins TRBV3-1 to TRBJ1-5; D might be TRBD1 (6 bases). The CDR3 spans 15 residues. CDR1 and CDR2 from the germline V gene are LGHDT and YNNKEL (reference sequence). Trimming removed 0 bases at V and 6 bases at J, with 12 bases between.

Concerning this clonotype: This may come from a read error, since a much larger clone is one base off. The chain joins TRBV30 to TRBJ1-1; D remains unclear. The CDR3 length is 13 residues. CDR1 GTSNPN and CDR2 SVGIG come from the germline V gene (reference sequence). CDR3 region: CAWSRRRDTETFF. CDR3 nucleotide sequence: TGTGCCTGGAGTCGAAGGAGAGACACTGAAACTTTCTTT.

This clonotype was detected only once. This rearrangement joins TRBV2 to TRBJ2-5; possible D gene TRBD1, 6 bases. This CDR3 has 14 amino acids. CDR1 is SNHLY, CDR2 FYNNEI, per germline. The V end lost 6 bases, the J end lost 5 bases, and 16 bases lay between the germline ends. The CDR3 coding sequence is TGTGCCAGCAGCTCGGACAGACACAGGGAGACCCAGTACTTC. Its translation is CASSSDRHRETQYF.

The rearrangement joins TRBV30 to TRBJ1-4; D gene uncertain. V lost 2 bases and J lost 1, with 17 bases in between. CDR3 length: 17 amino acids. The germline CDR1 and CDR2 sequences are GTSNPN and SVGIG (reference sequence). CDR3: CAWSSTFARLTNEKLFF. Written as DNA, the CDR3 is TGTGCCTGGAGTTCAACATTCGCGCGCCTAACTAATGAAAAACTGTTTTTT. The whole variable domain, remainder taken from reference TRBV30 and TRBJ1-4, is SQTIHQWPATLVQPVGSPLSLECTVEGTSNPNLYWYRQAAGRGLQLLFYSVGIGQISSEVPQNLSASRPQDRQFILSSKKLLLSDSGFYLCAWSSTFARLTNEKLFFGSGTQLSVL.

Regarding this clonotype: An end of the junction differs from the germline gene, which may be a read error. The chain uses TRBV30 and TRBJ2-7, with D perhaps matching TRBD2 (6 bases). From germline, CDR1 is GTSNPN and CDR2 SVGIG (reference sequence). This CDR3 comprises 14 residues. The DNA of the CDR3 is TGTGCCCGGAGTGTCGGAGGGAAAGCCTACGAGCAGTACTTC. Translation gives CARSVGGKAYEQYF.

CDR3: CATSREAGGPYEQYF. CDR3 nucleotide sequence: TGTGCCACCAGCAGAGAAGCGGGAGGGCCCTACGAGCAGTACTTC. The chain uses TRBV15 and TRBJ2-7, with 10 bases aligning to TRBD2. The CDR3 contains 15 residues. CDR1 and CDR2 (germline): LNHNV, YYDKDF (reference sequence). With V trimmed by 0 bases and J by 2 bases, 1 base remained unmatched.

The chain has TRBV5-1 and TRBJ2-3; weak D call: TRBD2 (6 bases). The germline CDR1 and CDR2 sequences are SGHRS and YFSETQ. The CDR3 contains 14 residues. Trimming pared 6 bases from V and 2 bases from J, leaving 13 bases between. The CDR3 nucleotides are TGCGCCAGCACAGCTAGCGCCGACACAGATACGCAGTATTTT. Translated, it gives CASTASADTDTQYF.

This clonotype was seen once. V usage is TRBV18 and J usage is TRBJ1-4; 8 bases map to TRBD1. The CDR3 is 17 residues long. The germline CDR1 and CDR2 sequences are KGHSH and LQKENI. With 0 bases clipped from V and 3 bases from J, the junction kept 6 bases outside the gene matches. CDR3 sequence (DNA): TGTGCCAGCTCACCACCGAAGACAGGGGAATCTAATGAAAAACTGTTTTTT. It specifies CASSPPKTGESNEKLFF.

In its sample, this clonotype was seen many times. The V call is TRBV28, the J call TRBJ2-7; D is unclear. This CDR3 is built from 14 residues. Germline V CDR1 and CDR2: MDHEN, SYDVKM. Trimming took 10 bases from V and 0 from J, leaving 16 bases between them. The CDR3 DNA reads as TGTGCCACACACAACCCAAGGGACTCCTACGAGCAGTACTTC. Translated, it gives CATHNPRDSYEQYF.

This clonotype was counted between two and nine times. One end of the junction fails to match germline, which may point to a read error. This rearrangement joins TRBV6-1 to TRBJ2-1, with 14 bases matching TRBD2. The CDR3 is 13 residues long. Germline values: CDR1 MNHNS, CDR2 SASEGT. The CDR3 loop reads CASSAGTSGSSPF. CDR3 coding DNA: TGTGCCAGCAGCGCCGGGACTAGCGGGAGTTCTCCCTTC.

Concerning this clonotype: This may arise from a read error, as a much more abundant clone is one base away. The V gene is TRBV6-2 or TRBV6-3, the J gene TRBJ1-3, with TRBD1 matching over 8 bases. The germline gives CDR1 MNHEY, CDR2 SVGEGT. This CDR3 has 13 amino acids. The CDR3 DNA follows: TGTGCCAGCAGTCAACAGGGGGGAAACACCATACATTTT. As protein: CASSQQGGNTIHF.

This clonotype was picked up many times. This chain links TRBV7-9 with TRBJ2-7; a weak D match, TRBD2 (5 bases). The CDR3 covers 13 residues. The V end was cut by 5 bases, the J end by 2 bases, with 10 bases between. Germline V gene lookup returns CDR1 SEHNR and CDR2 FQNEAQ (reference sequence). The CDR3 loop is CASSPPRAYEQYF. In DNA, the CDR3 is TGTGCCAGCAGCCCCCCGAGGGCCTACGAGCAGTACTTC. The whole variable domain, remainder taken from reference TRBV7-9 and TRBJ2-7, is DTGVSQNPRHKITKRGQNVTFRCDPISEHNRLYWYRQTLGQGPEFLTYFQNEAQLEKSRLLSDRFSAERPKGSFSTLEIQRTEQGDSAMYLCASSPPRAYEQYFGPGTRLTVT.

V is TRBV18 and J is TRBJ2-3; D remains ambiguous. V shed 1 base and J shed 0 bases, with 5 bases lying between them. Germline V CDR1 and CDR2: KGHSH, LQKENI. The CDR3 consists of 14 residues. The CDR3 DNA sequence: TGTGCCAGCTCACCACAAGAGAGCACAGATACGCAGTATTTT. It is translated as CASSPQESTDTQYF.

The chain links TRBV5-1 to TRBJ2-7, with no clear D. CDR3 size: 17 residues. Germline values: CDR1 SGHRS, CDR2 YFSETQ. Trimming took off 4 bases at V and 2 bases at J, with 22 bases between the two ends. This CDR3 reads CASSDPSGSKPPYEQYF. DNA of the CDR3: TGCGCCAGCAGCGACCCGTCCGGGTCGAAACCCCCCTACGAGCAGTACTTC.

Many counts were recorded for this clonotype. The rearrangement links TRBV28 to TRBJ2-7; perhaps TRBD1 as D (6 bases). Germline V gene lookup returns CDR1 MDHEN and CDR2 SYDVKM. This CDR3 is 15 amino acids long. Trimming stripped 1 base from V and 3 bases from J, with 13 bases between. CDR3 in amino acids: CASSLYGQFIYEQYF. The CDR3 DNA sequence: TGTGCCAGCAGTTTATATGGACAGTTCATCTACGAGCAGTACTTC.

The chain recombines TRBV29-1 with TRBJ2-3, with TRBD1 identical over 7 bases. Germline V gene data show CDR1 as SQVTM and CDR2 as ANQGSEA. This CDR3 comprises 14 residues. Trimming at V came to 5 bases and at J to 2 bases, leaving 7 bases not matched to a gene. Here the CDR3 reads CSVTPDRLTDTQYF. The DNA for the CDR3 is TGCAGCGTTACCCCGGACAGGCTCACAGATACGCAGTATTTT.

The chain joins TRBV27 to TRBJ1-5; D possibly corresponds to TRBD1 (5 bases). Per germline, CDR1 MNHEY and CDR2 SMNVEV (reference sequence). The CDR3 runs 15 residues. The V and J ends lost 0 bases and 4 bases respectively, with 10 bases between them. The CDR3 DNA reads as TGTGCCAGCAGTTTATCGACCAACAGGAATCAGCCCCAGCATTTT. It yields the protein CASSLSTNRNQPQHF.

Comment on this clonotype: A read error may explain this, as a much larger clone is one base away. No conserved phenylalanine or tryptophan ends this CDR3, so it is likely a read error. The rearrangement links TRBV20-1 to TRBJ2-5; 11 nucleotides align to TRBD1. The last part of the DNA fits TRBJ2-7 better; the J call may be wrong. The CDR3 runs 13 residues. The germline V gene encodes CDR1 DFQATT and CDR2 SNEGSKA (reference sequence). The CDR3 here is CSPVSDRGHEQYS. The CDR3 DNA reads TGCAGTCCCGTCTCGGACAGGGGGCACGAGCAGTACTCC.

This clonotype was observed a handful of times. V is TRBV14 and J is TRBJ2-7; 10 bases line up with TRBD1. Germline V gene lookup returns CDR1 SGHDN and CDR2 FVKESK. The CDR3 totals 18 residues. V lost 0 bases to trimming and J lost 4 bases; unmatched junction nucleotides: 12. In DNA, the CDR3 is TGTGCCAGCAGCCAAGATCTGGGACAGGGGCCGAGGTTTTACGAGCAGTACTTC. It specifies CASSQDLGQGPRFYEQYF.

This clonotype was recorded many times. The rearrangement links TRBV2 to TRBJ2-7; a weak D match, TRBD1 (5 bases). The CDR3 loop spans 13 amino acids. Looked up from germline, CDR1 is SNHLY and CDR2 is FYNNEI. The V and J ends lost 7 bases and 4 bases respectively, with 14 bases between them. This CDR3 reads CASTGGASYEQYF. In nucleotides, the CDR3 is TGTGCCAGCACCGGTGGGGCCTCTTACGAGCAGTACTTC.

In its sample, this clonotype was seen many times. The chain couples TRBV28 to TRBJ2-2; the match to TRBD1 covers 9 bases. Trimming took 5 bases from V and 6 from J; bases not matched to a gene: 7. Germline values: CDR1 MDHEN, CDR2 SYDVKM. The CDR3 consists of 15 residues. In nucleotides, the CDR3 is TGTGCCAGCAGTCCCTCGGACAGGGGCGCCGGGGAGCTGTTTTTT. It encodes CASSPSDRGAGELFF.